One and the same sample provided the 11 T cell receptor beta chains below, sequenced in a study of T cell repertoires in cytomegalovirus infection. TCRdb re-analysed the reads in MiXCR, keeping a single row per CDR3 protein. Found here are some 390,000 distinct CDR3 sequences, less than 20% of them singletons; the top ten hold around 8.6%. Specimen: PBMCs. The source of these receptors is a human donor in good health (CMV status not recorded). Some clones in this sample may be carry-over from other donors' samples.

V is TRBV2 and J is TRBJ2-1; D remains unclear. Germline V lookup: CDR1 SNHLY, CDR2 FYNNEI. Deletions cut 7 bases from V and 2 bases from J, with 12 bases between. This CDR3 comprises 14 residues. The CDR3 DNA follows: TGTGCCAGCAAGCGACCACCCACCTACAATGAGCAGTTCTTC. Translated: CASKRPPTYNEQFF.

V and J are TRBV5-4 and TRBJ1-1; TRBD1 aligns across 7 bases. The germline gives CDR1 SGHNT, CDR2 YYREEE (reference sequence). V was pared by 6 bases and J by 0 bases, with 5 bases of the junction left unmatched. This CDR3 has 14 residues. CDR3 loop: CASIRQGMNTEAFF. CDR3 DNA: TGTGCCAGCATCCGACAGGGAATGAACACTGAAGCTTTCTTT.

The chain joins TRBV27 to TRBJ1-1; no clear D. Per germline, CDR1 MNHEY and CDR2 SMNVEV (reference sequence). V dropped 0 bases and J dropped 0 bases, with 8 bases sitting between them. The CDR3 spans 15 residues. The CDR3 loop is CASSLSWLLNTEAFF. CDR3 nucleotides: TGTGCCAGCAGTTTATCGTGGCTGTTGAACACTGAAGCTTTCTTT.

This clonotype was observed a few times. The gene calls are TRBV10-3 and TRBJ1-2; weak D call: TRBD1 (6 bases). CDR3 length equals 15 residues. Between the trimmed V and J ends, which lost 0 bases and 7 bases, there was a span of 15 bases. Germline V gene lookup returns CDR1 ENHRY and CDR2 SYGVKD. In DNA form, the CDR3 reads TGTGCCATCAGTGAGTCCCGGGGGGCGGCCAGTGGCTACACCTTC. This gives the protein CAISESRGAASGYTF.

There are many counts of this clonotype. The V and J genes are TRBV2 and TRBJ2-7, with a tentative D call TRBD2 (5 bases). CDR1 and CDR2 from the germline V gene are SNHLY and FYNNEI. The CDR3 consists of 16 residues. Between the trimmed V and J ends, which lost 0 bases and 0 bases, there was a span of 12 bases. CDR3 residues: CASSEAGSLSSYEQYF. DNA of the CDR3: TGTGCCAGCAGTGAAGCGGGGAGCCTGAGCTCCTACGAGCAGTACTTC. The whole variable domain, filled in from reference TRBV2 and TRBJ2-7, reads EPEVTQTPSHQVTQMGQEVILRCVPISNHLYFYWYRQILGQKVEFLVSFYNNEISEKSEIFDDQFSVERPDGSNFTLKIRSTKLEDSAMYFCASSEAGSLSSYEQYFGPGTRLTVT.

This clonotype was seen at least ten times. This chain uses TRBV7-8 with TRBJ2-3; D is perhaps TRBD2 (6 bases). The CDR3 extends over 14 amino acids. V was cut by 6 bases and J by 2 bases, with 12 bases left in between. Germline-derived CDR1 and CDR2 are SGHVS and FQNEAQ. CDR3 in DNA: TGTGCCAGCAGTCCTCTAGCGCCCACAGATACGCAGTATTTT. It encodes CASSPLAPTDTQYF.

The chain is built from TRBV7-2 and TRBJ2-7, with 11 bases fitting TRBD2. V shed 5 bases and J 2 bases; nucleotides not matched to a gene: 5. Germline assignment: CDR1 SGHTA and CDR2 FQGNSA. CDR3 size: 15 residues. The CDR3 loop is CASSTGTSGAYEQYF. Written as DNA, the CDR3 is TGTGCCAGCAGCACCGGGACTAGCGGTGCCTACGAGCAGTACTTC.

This clonotype was seen just once. This sequence joins TRBV14 and TRBJ1-1, with D possibly matching TRBD1 (5 bases). CDR1 is SGHDN and CDR2 is FVKESK in the germline V gene. V dropped 6 bases and J dropped 3 bases, with 20 bases sitting between them. The CDR3 has 16 amino acids. The CDR3 is CASRGWFGEGDTEAFF. Here the CDR3 DNA reads TGTGCCAGCAGGGGCTGGTTCGGGGAAGGGGACACTGAAGCTTTCTTT.

This clonotype came up a few times. The V gene is TRBV2, the J gene TRBJ1-2; D gene ambiguous. V was shortened by 7 bases and J by 3 bases, with 9 bases between the two germline ends. Per the germline V gene, CDR1 is SNHLY and CDR2 is FYNNEI. The CDR3 extends over 12 amino acids. The CDR3 bases are TGTGCCAGCACGGCGACCCACTATGGCTACACCTTC. Translated, it gives CASTATHYGYTF.

This clonotype was seen many times. The chain employs TRBV7-9 and TRBJ2-1; D call uncertain. Germline CDR1 SEHNR, CDR2 FQNEAQ (reference sequence). The CDR3 covers 14 residues. V shed 5 bases and J shed 3 bases, with 11 bases lying between them. The CDR3, as DNA: TGTGCCAGCAGCCCTTCGCTCCACTACAATGAGCAGTTCTTC. Protein sequence: CASSPSLHYNEQFF.

V usage is TRBV2 and J usage is TRBJ2-7, with TRBD1 matching over 9 bases. From germline, CDR1 is SNHLY and CDR2 FYNNEI. J was trimmed by 4 bases and V by 4 bases; bases with no gene match: 14. The CDR3 is made up of 17 amino acids. CDR3 nucleotide sequence: TGTGCCAGCAGTGTTGCCCCCCTGGGACAGGGAATATACGAGCAGTACTTC. Its protein is CASSVAPLGQGIYEQYF.